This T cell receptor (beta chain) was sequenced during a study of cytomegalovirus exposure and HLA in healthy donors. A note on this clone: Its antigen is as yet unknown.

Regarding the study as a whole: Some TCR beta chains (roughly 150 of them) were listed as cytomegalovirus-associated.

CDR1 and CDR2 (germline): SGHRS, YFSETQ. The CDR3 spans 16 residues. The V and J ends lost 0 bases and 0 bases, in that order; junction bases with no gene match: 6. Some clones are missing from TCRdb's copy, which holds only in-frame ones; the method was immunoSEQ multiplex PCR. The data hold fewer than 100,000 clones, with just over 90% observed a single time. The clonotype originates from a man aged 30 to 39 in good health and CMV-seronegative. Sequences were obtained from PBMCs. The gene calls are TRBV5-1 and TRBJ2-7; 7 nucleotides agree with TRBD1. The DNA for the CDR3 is TGCGCCAGCAGCTTGGCCGGGAAGGGGGCCTCCTACGAGCAGTACTTC. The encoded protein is CASSLAGKGASYEQYF.